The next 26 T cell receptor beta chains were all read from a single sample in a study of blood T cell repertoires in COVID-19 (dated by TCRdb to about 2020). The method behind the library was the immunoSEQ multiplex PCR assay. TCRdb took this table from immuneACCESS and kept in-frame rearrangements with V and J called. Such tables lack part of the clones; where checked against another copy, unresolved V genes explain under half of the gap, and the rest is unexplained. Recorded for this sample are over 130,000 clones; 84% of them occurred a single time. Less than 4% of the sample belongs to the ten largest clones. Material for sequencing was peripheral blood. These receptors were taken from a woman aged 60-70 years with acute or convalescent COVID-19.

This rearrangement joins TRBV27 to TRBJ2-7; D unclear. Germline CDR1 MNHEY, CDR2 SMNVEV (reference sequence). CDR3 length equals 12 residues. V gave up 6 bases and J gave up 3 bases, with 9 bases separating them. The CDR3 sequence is CASSRGGYEQYF. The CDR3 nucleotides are TGTGCCAGCAGCCGAGGTGGCTACGAGCAGTACTTC.

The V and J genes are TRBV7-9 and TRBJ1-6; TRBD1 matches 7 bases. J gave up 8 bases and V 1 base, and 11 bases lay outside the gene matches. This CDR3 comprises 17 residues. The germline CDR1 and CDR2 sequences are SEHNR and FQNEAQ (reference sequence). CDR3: CASSLGTRQGVYSPLHF. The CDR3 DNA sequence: TGTGCCAGCAGCTTAGGGACGCGACAGGGTGTTTATTCACCCCTCCACTTT.

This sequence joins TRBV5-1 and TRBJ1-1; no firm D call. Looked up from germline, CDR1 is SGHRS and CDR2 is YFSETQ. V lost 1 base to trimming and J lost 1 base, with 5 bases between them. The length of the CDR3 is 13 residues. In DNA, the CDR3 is TGCGCCAGCAGCTTGTTGCGGAACACTGAAGCTTTCTTT. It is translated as CASSLLRNTEAFF.

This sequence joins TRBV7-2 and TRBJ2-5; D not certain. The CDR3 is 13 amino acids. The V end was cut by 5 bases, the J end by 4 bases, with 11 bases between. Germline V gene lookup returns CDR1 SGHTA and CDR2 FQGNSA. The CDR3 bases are TGTGCCAGCAGCCCTAGGAGCAGAGAGACCCAGTACTTC. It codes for CASSPRSRETQYF.

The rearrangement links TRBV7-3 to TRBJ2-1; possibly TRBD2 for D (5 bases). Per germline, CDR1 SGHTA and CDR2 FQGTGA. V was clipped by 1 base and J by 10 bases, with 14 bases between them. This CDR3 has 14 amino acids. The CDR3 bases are TGTGCCAGCAGCTTAAATGCCCCCCCGGGGGAGCAGTTCTTC. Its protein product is CASSLNAPPGEQFF.

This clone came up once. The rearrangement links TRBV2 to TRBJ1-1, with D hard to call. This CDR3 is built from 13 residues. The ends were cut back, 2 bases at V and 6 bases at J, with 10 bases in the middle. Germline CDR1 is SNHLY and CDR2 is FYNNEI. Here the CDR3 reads CASSESGSAEAFF. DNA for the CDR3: TGTGCCAGCAGTGAATCCGGGTCAGCTGAAGCTTTCTTT.

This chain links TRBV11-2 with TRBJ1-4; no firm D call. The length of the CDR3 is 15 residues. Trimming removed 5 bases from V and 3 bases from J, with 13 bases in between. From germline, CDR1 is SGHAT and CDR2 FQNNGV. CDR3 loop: CASSRSTPPNEKLFF. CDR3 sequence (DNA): TGTGCCAGCAGCCGCTCCACACCGCCTAATGAAAAACTGTTTTTT.

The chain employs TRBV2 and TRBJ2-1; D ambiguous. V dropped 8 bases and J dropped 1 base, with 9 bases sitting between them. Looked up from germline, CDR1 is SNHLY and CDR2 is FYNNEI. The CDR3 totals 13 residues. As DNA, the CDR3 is TGTGCCAGCGGGCAGGAATCCTACAATGAGCAGTTCTTC. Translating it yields CASGQESYNEQFF.

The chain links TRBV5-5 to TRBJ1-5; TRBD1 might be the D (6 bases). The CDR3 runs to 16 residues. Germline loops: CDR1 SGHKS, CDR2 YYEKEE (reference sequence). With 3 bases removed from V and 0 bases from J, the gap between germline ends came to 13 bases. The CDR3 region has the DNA TGTGCCAGCAGCTCACAGGGTACCGGTAGCAATCAGCCCCAGCATTTT. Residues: CASSSQGTGSNQPQHF.

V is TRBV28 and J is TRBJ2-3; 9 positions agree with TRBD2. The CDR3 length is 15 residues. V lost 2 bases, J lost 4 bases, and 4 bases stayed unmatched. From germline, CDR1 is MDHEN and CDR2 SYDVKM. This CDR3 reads CASSLRASGADTQYF. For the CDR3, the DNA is TGTGCCAGCAGTTTACGGGCTAGCGGGGCAGATACGCAGTATTTT.

Here the CDR3 DNA reads TGTGCCAGCAGCCAATGGGCGGGAGCGACGAATGAGCAGTTCTTC. It translates to CASSQWAGATNEQFF. The chain couples TRBV3-1 (or the pseudogene TRBV3-2) to TRBJ2-1; 7 bases fit TRBD2. Germline trimming cut 2 bases from V and 7 bases from J; bases unmatched to any gene: 8. The CDR3 runs 15 residues. Per germline, CDR1 LGHDT and CDR2 YNNKEL (reference sequence).

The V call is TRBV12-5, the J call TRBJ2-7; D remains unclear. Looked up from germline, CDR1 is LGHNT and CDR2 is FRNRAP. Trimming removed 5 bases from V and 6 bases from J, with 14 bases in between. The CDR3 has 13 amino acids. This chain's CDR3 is CASGPTRSGEQYF. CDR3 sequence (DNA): TGTGCTAGTGGTCCGACCCGTTCGGGCGAGCAGTACTTC.

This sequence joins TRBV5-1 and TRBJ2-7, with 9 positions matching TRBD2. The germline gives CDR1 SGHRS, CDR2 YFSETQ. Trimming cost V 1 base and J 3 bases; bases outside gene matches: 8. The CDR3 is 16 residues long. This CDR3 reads CASSLWGLREGYEQYF. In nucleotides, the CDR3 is TGCGCCAGCAGCTTGTGGGGGCTGCGGGAGGGCTACGAGCAGTACTTC.

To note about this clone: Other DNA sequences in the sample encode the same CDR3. CDR3 sequence (DNA): TGTGCCAGCAGCCAAGCCGGACAGGGCAACACTGAAGCTTTCTTT. Protein: CASSQAGQGNTEAFF. The chain uses TRBV3-1 (or the pseudogene TRBV3-2) and TRBJ1-1; 8 bases align to TRBD1. The CDR3 is made up of 15 amino acids. Germline V gene sequence: CDR1 LGHDT, CDR2 YNNKEL (reference sequence). The V segment lost 1 base and the J segment 2 bases; nucleotides outside the gene matches: 3.

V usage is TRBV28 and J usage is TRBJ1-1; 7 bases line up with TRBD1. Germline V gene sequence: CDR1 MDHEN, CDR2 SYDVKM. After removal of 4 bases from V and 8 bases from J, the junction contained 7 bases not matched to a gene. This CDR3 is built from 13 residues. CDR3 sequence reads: CASSSTRDREAFF. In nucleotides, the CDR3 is TGTGCCAGCAGTTCAACCCGGGACAGAGAAGCTTTCTTT.

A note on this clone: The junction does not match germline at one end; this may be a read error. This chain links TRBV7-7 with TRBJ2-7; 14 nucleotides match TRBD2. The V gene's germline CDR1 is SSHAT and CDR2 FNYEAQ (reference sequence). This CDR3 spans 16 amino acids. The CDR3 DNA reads TGTGCTAGCACGTCATGGACTAGCGGGAGGACCTACGAGCAGTACTTC. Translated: CASTSWTSGRTYEQYF.

The CDR3 DNA reads as TGTGCCAGCGCAGACAGGGGGCCCGACACCGGGGAGCTGTTTTTT. It yields the protein CASADRGPDTGELFF. The gene calls are TRBV7-2 and TRBJ2-2; 10 positions agree with TRBD1. V shed 8 bases and J 3 bases; nucleotides not matched to a gene: 6. This CDR3 contains 15 residues. Germline CDR1 SGHTA, CDR2 FQGNSA.

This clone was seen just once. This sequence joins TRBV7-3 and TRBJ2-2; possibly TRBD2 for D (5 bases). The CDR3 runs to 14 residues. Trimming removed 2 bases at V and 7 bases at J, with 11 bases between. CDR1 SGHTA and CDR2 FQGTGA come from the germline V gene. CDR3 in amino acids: CASSLGSGYGELFF. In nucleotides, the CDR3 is TGTGCCAGCAGCTTAGGGAGCGGCTACGGGGAGCTGTTTTTT. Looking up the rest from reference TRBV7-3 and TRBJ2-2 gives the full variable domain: GAGVSQTPSNKVTEKGKYVELRCDPISGHTALYWYRQSLGQGPEFLIYFQGTGAADDSGLPNDRFFAVRPEGSVSTLKIQRTERGDSAVYLCASSLGSGYGELFFGEGSRLTVL.

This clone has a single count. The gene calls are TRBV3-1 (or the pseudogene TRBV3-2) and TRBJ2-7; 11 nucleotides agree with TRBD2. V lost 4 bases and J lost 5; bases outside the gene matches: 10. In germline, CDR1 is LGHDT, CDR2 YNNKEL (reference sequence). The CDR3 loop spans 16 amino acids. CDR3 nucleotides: TGTGCCAGCAGCCGCCGGAGACTAGCGGGACAGGACGAGCAGTACTTC. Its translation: CASSRRRLAGQDEQYF.

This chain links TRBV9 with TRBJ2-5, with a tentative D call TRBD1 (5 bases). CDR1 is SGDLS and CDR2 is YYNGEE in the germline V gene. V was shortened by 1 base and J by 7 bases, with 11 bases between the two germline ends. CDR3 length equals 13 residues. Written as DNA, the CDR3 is TGTGCCAGCAGCGTACTAGGGGCAGGGACCCAGTACTTC. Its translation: CASSVLGAGTQYF.

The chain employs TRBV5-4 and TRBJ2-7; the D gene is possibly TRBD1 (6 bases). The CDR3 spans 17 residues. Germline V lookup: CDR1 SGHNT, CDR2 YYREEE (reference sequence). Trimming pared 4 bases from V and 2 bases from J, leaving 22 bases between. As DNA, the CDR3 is TGTGCCAGCAGCCTGGACAGTTATAAGAACCCAACCTACGAGCAGTACTTC. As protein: CASSLDSYKNPTYEQYF.

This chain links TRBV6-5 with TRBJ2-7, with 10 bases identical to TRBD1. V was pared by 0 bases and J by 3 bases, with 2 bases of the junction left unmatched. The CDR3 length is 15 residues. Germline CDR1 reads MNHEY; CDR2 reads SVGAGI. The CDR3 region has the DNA TGTGCCAGCAGTTACTCGGGACAGGGGAACTACGAGCAGTACTTC. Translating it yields CASSYSGQGNYEQYF.

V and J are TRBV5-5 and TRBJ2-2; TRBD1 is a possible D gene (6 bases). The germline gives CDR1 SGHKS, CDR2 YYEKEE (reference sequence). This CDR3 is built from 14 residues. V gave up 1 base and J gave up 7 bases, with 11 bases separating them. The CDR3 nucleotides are TGTGCCAGCAGCTTGTACAGGGCTGGCGGGGAGCTGTTTTTT. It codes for CASSLYRAGGELFF.

CDR3 region: CATSDASGFTGELFF. CDR3 nucleotides: TGTGCCACCAGTGATGCTAGCGGATTCACCGGGGAGCTGTTTTTT. The chain employs TRBV24-1 and TRBJ2-2; 7 bases match TRBD2. Unmatched junction bases numbered 4, after V lost 3 bases and J lost 4 bases. CDR3 size: 15 residues. Per the germline V gene, CDR1 is KGHDR and CDR2 is SFDVKD.

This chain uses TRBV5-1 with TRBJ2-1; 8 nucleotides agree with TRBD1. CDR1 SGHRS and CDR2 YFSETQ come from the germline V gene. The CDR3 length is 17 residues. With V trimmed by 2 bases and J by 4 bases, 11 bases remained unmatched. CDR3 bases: TGCGCCAGCAGCTTTTTTTTCCCAGGGGGCGCGTACAATGAGCAGTTCTTC. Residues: CASSFFFPGGAYNEQFF.

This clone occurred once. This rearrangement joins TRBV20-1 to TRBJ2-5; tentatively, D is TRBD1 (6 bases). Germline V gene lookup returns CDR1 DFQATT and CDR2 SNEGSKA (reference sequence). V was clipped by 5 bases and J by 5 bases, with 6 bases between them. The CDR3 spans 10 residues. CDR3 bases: TGCAGTGCTGACAGGGAGACCCAGTACTTC. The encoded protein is CSADRETQYF.